This paragraph reports one TCR beta chain. Its target is unknown. This specimen comes from a study of PD-1 blockade in classical Hodgkin lymphoma. The study, taken as a whole, reports: In CD4+ cells, TCR diversity went up significantly by C4D1, but in CD8+ cells it did not. Complete responders showed a baseline diversity that resembled the diversity of newly diagnosed patients. Individuals who commenced nivolumab within less than 1 year of ASCT were excluded. Baseline TCR diversity was reportedly lower in newly diagnosed patients than in healthy donors. It was reported as lower still in relapsed/refractory patients.

The CDR3 is made up of 15 amino acids. Germline CDR1 reads MDHEN; CDR2 reads SYDVKM. V lost 3 bases and J lost 7; bases outside the gene matches: 6. Exposure to brentuximab vedotin varied, and each patient had relapsed following autologous stem cell transplantation. This table comes from immunoSEQ multiplex PCR, and its TCRdb copy is limited to in-frame clones, with some not included. This sample carries about 43,000 clones, about three quarters of them seen once, and the ten largest clones take approximately 10%. The sequenced sample was peripheral blood mononuclear cells (PBMCs), obtained at baseline. This chain joins TRBV28 and TRBJ1-5; 10 bases fit TRBD1. This sequence was found in a human donor with classical Hodgkin lymphoma. The CDR3, as DNA: TGTGCCAGCAGTTTGGGACAGGGGTTTAGGCAGCCCCAGCATTTT. The encoded protein is CASSLGQGFRQPQHF.